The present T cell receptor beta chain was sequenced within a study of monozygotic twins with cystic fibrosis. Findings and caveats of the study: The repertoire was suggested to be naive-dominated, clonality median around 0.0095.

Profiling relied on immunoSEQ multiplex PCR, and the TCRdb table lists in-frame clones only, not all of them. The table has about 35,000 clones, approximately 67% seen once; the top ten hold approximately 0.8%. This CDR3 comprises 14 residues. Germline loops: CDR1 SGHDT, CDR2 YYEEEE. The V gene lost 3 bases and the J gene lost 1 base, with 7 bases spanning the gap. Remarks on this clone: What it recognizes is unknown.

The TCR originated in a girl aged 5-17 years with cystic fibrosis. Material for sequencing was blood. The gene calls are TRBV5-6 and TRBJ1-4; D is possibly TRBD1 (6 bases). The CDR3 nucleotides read TGTGCCAGCAGCTGGGGGCGAACTAATGAAAAACTGTTTTTT. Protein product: CASSWGRTNEKLFF. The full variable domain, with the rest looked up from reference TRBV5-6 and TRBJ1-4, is DAGVTQSPTHLIKTRGQQVTLRCSPKSGHDTVSWYQQALGQGPQFIFQYYEEEERQRGNFPDRFSGHQFPNYSSELNVNALLLGDSALYLCASSWGRTNEKLFFGSGTQLSVL.